These 18 T cell receptor beta chains share one sample of origin, sequenced in a study of cytomegalovirus exposure and HLA in healthy donors. Vbeta (60) and Jbeta (13) primers were used in the PCR. The method was immunoSEQ multiplex PCR; TCRdb's version includes in-frame clones alone and lacks a portion of them. The specimen's table records 140,000 to 150,000 clones. Input material: PBMCs. The receptors come from a male donor in good health and CMV-seronegative.

The chain couples TRBV19 to TRBJ2-2; the match to TRBD2 covers 8 bases. The CDR3 sequence is 17 residues long. J lost 2 bases, V lost 5 bases, and 10 bases had no gene match. The germline CDR1 and CDR2 sequences are LNHDA and SQIVND (reference sequence). The CDR3, as DNA: TGTGCCAGTAGTCTGCGGGGAGCGGGGGATAACACCGGGGAGCTGTTTTTT. It yields the protein CASSLRGAGDNTGELFF.

The CDR3 DNA reads TGTGCCAGCAGCCCGGCGGGGGTGTCTGGCTACACCTTC. Translated: CASSPAGVSGYTF. The chain is built from TRBV6-5 and TRBJ1-2; weak D call: TRBD1 (5 bases). V was trimmed by 6 bases and J by 7 bases, leaving 15 bases between them. Germline V lookup: CDR1 MNHEY, CDR2 SVGAGI. The CDR3 has 13 amino acids.

The rearrangement joins TRBV15 to TRBJ1-4, with TRBD1 identical over 11 bases. The CDR3 length is 16 residues. CDR1 and CDR2 from the germline V gene are LNHNV and YYDKDF (reference sequence). V trimming: 2 bases; J trimming: 8 bases; junction bases outside the gene matches: 7. The DNA of the CDR3 is TGTGCCACCAGCAGACCGGGACAGGGGGAAGGAGAAAAACTGTTTTTT. This gives the protein CATSRPGQGEGEKLFF.

The chain joins TRBV2 to TRBJ1-2, with 8 bases matching TRBD1. The CDR3 runs 15 residues. The germline V gene encodes CDR1 SNHLY and CDR2 FYNNEI. Trimming cost V 1 base and J 2 bases; bases outside gene matches: 3. The CDR3 region has the DNA TGTGCCAGCAGTGAAGGACAGGGGAAGAACTATGGCTACACCTTC. This encodes CASSEGQGKNYGYTF.

The V call is TRBV10-3, the J call TRBJ2-7; possibly TRBD2 for D (5 bases). V lost 5 bases and J lost 2, with 10 bases in between. This CDR3 is 13 amino acids long. Germline V gene lookup returns CDR1 ENHRY and CDR2 SYGVKD. CDR3 sequence: CAISIGLAYEQYF. Written as DNA, the CDR3 is TGTGCCATCAGTATAGGACTCGCCTACGAGCAGTACTTC.

The rearrangement links TRBV10-3 to TRBJ2-5; TRBD1 aligns across 7 bases. This CDR3 comprises 14 residues. Germline CDR1 is ENHRY and CDR2 is SYGVKD. V was clipped by 2 bases and J by 4 bases; unmatched bases: 4. The CDR3 region has the DNA TGTGCCATCAGTGAGCGAGGGGGCCCAGAGACCCAGTACTTC. Translated: CAISERGGPETQYF.

The chain links TRBV19 to TRBJ1-5, with 9 bases lining up with TRBD1. CDR3 length: 16 residues. Germline loops: CDR1 LNHDA, CDR2 SQIVND (reference sequence). Unmatched junction bases numbered 10, after V lost 4 bases and J lost 6 bases. The CDR3 bases are TGTGCCAGTAGTACCTCAGGACAGGGGATCGGTCAGCCCCAGCATTTT. It yields the protein CASSTSGQGIGQPQHF.

The chain combines TRBV19 with TRBJ1-4; a possible D gene is TRBD1 (5 bases). This CDR3 has 12 residues. Germline V CDR1 and CDR2: LNHDA, SQIVND (reference sequence). The CDR3 loop reads CVSGGTNEKLFF. CDR3 nucleotide sequence: TGTGTCTCGGGGGGAACTAATGAAAAACTGTTTTTT.

The rearrangement uses TRBV29-1 and TRBJ1-2; perhaps TRBD1 as D (5 bases). CDR3 length equals 13 residues. Germline lookup yields CDR1 SQVTM and CDR2 ANQGSEA. Trimming removed 4 bases at V and 8 bases at J, with 17 bases between. CDR3 nucleotide sequence: TGCAGCGTTGTACCAGAACCTCCAGGGGGCTACACCTTC. It yields the protein CSVVPEPPGGYTF.

V is TRBV6-5 and J is TRBJ1-4; 8 nucleotides agree with TRBD1. The germline gives CDR1 MNHEY, CDR2 SVGAGI. Losses at the gene ends were 5 bases for V and 8 bases for J; bases not matched to a gene: 10. The CDR3 totals 15 residues. CDR3 loop: CASSRLSGQDEKLFF. The CDR3 region has the DNA TGTGCCAGCAGTCGATTATCGGGACAGGACGAAAAACTGTTTTTT.

This rearrangement joins TRBV18 to TRBJ1-5; TRBD1 might be the D (6 bases). The CDR3 extends over 13 amino acids. Germline assignment: CDR1 KGHSH and CDR2 LQKENI. Trimming removed 3 bases at V and 6 bases at J, with 9 bases between. This CDR3 reads CASSPQGTQPQHF. CDR3 coding DNA: TGTGCCAGCTCACCGCAGGGGACTCAGCCCCAGCATTTT.

The chain joins TRBV4-3 to TRBJ2-3; TRBD2 matches at 10 bases. CDR3 length: 17 amino acids. Germline V lookup: CDR1 LGHNA, CDR2 YSLEER. V lost 3 bases to trimming and J lost 4 bases; unmatched junction nucleotides: 10. The chain's CDR3 is CASSQGSGGPSSDTQYF. DNA of the CDR3: TGCGCCAGCAGCCAGGGTAGCGGGGGGCCGAGTTCAGATACGCAGTATTTT.

The chain carries TRBV5-1 and TRBJ2-3, with D uncertain. CDR3 length: 13 residues. Looked up from germline, CDR1 is SGHRS and CDR2 is YFSETQ. V lost 0 bases and J lost 1, with 3 bases in between. In DNA, the CDR3 is TGCGCCAGCAGCTTGGGGCGCACAGATACGCAGTATTTT. Translation: CASSLGRTDTQYF.

The chain uses TRBV15 and TRBJ1-5; 7 positions match TRBD1. Germline V gene data show CDR1 as LNHNV and CDR2 as YYDKDF (reference sequence). Trimming took 1 base from V and 2 from J; bases not matched to a gene: 8. The CDR3 has 17 amino acids. The CDR3 bases are TGTGCCACCAGCAGAGTAACAGGGGCCGATGGCAATCAGCCCCAGCATTTT. Amino acid sequence: CATSRVTGADGNQPQHF.

J is TRBJ1-2 and V is TRBV5-6; TRBD1 agrees at 9 bases. V lost 0 bases, J lost 7 bases, and 4 bases stayed unmatched. The germline CDR1 and CDR2 sequences are SGHDT and YYEEEE. CDR3 size: 14 residues. The CDR3: CASSLEPGQGGYTF. CDR3 nucleotides: TGTGCCAGCAGCTTGGAACCGGGACAGGGTGGCTACACCTTC.

This rearrangement joins TRBV10-2 to TRBJ2-7; 7 bases agree with TRBD1. V dropped 6 bases and J dropped 6; count of bases not matched to a gene: 5. Per germline, CDR1 WSHSY and CDR2 SAAADI. CDR3 size: 12 residues. The CDR3 is CASRDRAREQYF. CDR3 nucleotide sequence: TGCGCCAGCAGAGACAGGGCTCGCGAGCAGTACTTC.

The V gene is TRBV9, the J gene TRBJ1-2; 10 nucleotides align to TRBD1. With V trimmed by 3 bases and J by 4 bases, 6 bases remained unmatched. Germline-derived CDR1 and CDR2 are SGDLS and YYNGEE. The CDR3 contains 15 residues. CDR3 DNA sequence: TGTGCCAGCAGCGCTTCGACAGGGGGCTTCTATGGCTACACCTTC. Residues: CASSASTGGFYGYTF.

V gene TRBV4-3 combines with J gene TRBJ1-5; D gene ambiguous. The CDR3 extends over 13 amino acids. Germline values: CDR1 LGHNA, CDR2 YSLEER. Trimming left V 1 base short and J 7 bases short, with 8 bases between. The CDR3 loop is CASSQVTHQPQHF. The CDR3 nucleotides read TGCGCCAGCAGCCAAGTAACTCACCAGCCCCAGCATTTT.